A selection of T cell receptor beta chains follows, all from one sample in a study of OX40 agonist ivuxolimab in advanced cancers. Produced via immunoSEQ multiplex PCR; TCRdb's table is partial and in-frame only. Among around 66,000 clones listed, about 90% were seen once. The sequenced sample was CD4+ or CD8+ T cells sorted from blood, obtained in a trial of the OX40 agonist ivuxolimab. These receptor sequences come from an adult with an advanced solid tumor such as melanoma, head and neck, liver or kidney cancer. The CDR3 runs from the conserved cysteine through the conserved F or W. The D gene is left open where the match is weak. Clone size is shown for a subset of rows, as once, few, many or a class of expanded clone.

CASSERGRQTGETQYF	TGTGCCAGCAGCGAGCGGGGGAGACAAACGGGGGAGACCCAGTACTTC	16	-	TRBV5-4	TRBJ2-5	TRBD2
CASRKEAGELFF	TGTGCCAGCAGAAAAGAGGCCGGGGAGCTGTTTTTT	12	-	TRBV6-5	TRBJ2-2	-
CASSLERLRASPNTEAFF	TGTGCCAGCAGCTTAGAAAGGCTCAGGGCCTCTCCGAACACTGAAGCTTTCTTT	18	-	TRBV7-2	TRBJ1-1	-
CASGLGTGSLNNQPQHF	TGTGCTAGTGGTTTGGGGACAGGTTCTTTGAACAATCAGCCCCAGCATTTT	17	-	TRBV12-5	TRBJ1-5	TRBD1
CASSATDHNEKLFF	TGTGCCAGCAGTGCGACGGACCATAATGAAAAACTGTTTTTT	14	-	TRBV27	TRBJ1-4	-
CASSLYPTDTQYF	TGTGCCAGCAGTTTATATCCGACAGATACGCAGTATTTT	13	-	TRBV27	TRBJ2-3	-
CASSPTEDTQYF	TGTGCCAGCAGCCCCACCGAAGATACGCAGTATTTT	12	-	TRBV7-2	TRBJ2-3	-
CASSIARQGSASEQYF	TGTGCCAGTAGTATAGCCCGACAGGGTTCGGCGAGCGAGCAGTACTTC	16	-	TRBV19	TRBJ2-7	TRBD1
CASSLGSIGGSPLHF	TGTGCCAGCAGCTTGGGCAGCATAGGGGGCTCACCCCTCCACTTT	15	-	TRBV7-2	TRBJ1-6	TRBD1
CASGPAGRAGELFF	TGCGCCAGCGGCCCAGCGGGGAGGGCCGGGGAGCTGTTTTTT	14	-	TRBV5-1	TRBJ2-2	TRBD2
CASSIVGGTEAFF	TGTGCCAGTAGTATAGTGGGTGGCACTGAAGCTTTCTTT	13	-	TRBV19	TRBJ1-1	-
CASSLATSGGAPDEQFF	TGTGCCAGTAGTCTCGCGACTAGCGGGGGGGCCCCCGATGAGCAGTTCTTC	17	-	TRBV19	TRBJ2-1	TRBD2
CASSLRDEQFF	TGTGCCAGCAGCCTCCGGGATGAGCAGTTCTTC	11	-	TRBV4-2	TRBJ2-1	-
CASSLSRWGRGGFTGELFF	TGTGCCAGCAGCTTATCGAGATGGGGGAGGGGCGGCTTCACCGGGGAGCTGTTTTTT	19	-	TRBV11-3	TRBJ2-2	TRBD2
CASSVSPLNAPLHF	TGTGCCAGCAGCGTATCCCCCTTGAATGCACCCCTCCACTTT	14	-	TRBV7-4	TRBJ1-6	-
CASSFSSRGLPGAEQYF	TGTGCCAGCAGTTTCTCGTCCAGGGGGCTCCCGGGGGCCGAGCAGTACTTC	17	-	TRBV27	TRBJ2-7	TRBD1
CASRVGGGAGNEQFF	TGTGCCAGCAGAGTCGGCGGGGGGGCAGGGAATGAGCAGTTCTTC	15	-	TRBV4-2	TRBJ2-1	TRBD2
CASSRSGGSFYNEQFF	TGTGCCAGCTCACGATCCGGGGGGTCCTTCTACAATGAGCAGTTCTTC	16	-	TRBV18	TRBJ2-1	TRBD2
CASSPGILNTEAFF	TGTGCCAGCAGCCCGGGCATCTTGAACACTGAAGCTTTCTTT	14	once	TRBV7-8	TRBJ1-1	-
CASSLGWPYYEQYF	TGTGCCAGCAGTCTAGGATGGCCCTACTACGAGCAGTACTTC	14	-	TRBV6-5	TRBJ2-7	-
CASSRTSATNEKLFF	TGTGCCAGCAGTCGGACGTCAGCAACTAATGAAAAACTGTTTTTT	15	-	TRBV6-4	TRBJ1-4	-
CASSIGSRQGTGELFF	TGTGCCAGTAGTATAGGCTCCAGACAGGGAACCGGGGAGCTGTTTTTT	16	-	TRBV19	TRBJ2-2	TRBD1
CASSLAVFDGYTF	TGTGCCAGCAGCTTGGCGGTCTTTGATGGCTACACCTTC	13	-	TRBV5-5	TRBJ1-2	-
CASSTSAGPPLHF	TGTGCCAGTAGTACATCCGCAGGCCCACCCCTCCACTTT	13	-	TRBV19	TRBJ1-6	-
CASSTGGLEQYF	TGTGCCAGTTCGACAGGGGGCCTCGAGCAGTACTTC	12	few	TRBV19	TRBJ2-7	TRBD1
CASSGGRETQYF	TGCGCCAGCAGCGGGGGGAGGGAGACCCAGTACTTC	12	-	TRBV5-1	TRBJ2-5	-
CATRGTGNTIYF	TGTGCCACACGGGGTACAGGAAACACCATATATTTT	12	-	TRBV28	TRBJ1-3	-
CASSENQGDTGELFF	TGTGCCAGCAGTGAAAACCAGGGAGACACCGGGGAGCTGTTTTTT	15	-	TRBV6-1	TRBJ2-2	-
CASRPSGLVPGELFF	TGTGCCAGCAGGCCTTCGGGGTTGGTCCCGGGGGAGCTGTTTTTT	15	-	TRBV6-5	TRBJ2-2	-
CASSDRGRAEAFF	TGTGCCAGCAGTGACAGGGGCAGGGCTGAAGCTTTCTTT	13	few	TRBV11-3	TRBJ1-1	TRBD1
CASSEGTGREKLFF	TGTGCCAGCAGTGAAGGGACAGGACGTGAAAAACTGTTTTTT	14	-	TRBV2	TRBJ1-4	TRBD1
CASSPQSGMGTEAFF	TGCGCCAGCAGCCCGCAGTCAGGAATGGGCACTGAAGCTTTCTTT	15	-	TRBV5-1	TRBJ1-1	-
CASSPGGRGPPRKNTEAFF	TGTGCCAGCAGCCCTGGGGGCAGGGGGCCTCCGAGAAAGAACACTGAAGCTTTCTTT	19	-	TRBV5-6	TRBJ1-1	TRBD1
CASRSQVTARTDTQYF	TGTGCCAGCAGATCACAGGTTACAGCCCGCACAGATACGCAGTATTTT	16	-	TRBV5-4	TRBJ2-3	-
CASSARLGLAGDNEQFF	TGTGCCAGCAGTGCCCGCTTGGGGCTAGCGGGGGACAATGAGCAGTTCTTC	17	few	TRBV6-1	TRBJ2-1	TRBD2
CAWSQGGVIDTQYF	TGTGCCTGGAGCCAGGGCGGGGTAATAGATACGCAGTATTTT	14	-	TRBV30	TRBJ2-3	-
CSVGEDDNSPLHF	TGCAGCGTTGGAGAAGATGATAATTCACCCCTCCACTTT	13	few	TRBV29-1	TRBJ1-6	-
CASSPGGLAGAPGAQYF	TGTGCCAGCAGCCCGGGCGGGCTAGCGGGGGCTCCGGGAGCGCAGTATTTT	17	-	TRBV27	TRBJ2-3	TRBD2
CASSIGQGGNGYTF	TGTGCCAGTAGTATCGGACAGGGGGGCAATGGCTACACCTTC	14	-	TRBV19	TRBJ1-2	TRBD1
CASGLVSGGHVGQYF	TGTGCTAGTGGTTTGGTTAGCGGGGGGCACGTGGGGCAGTACTTC	15	-	TRBV12-5	TRBJ2-7	TRBD2
CASSPGGTGLTDTQYF	TGTGCCAGCTCACCCGGCGGGACAGGGCTAACAGATACGCAGTATTTT	16	-	TRBV18	TRBJ2-3	TRBD1
CASSLGPGTDTQYF	TGCGCCAGCAGTCTCGGACCGGGCACAGATACGCAGTATTTT	14	-	TRBV10-2	TRBJ2-3	-
CASSLTGLTEAFF	TGTGCCAGCAGCTTGACAGGGTTGACTGAAGCTTTCTTT	13	-	TRBV7-8	TRBJ1-1	TRBD1
CASSLLGDGYQETQYF	TGCGCCAGCAGCTTGCTGGGGGACGGGTACCAAGAGACCCAGTACTTC	16	-	TRBV5-1	TRBJ2-5	-
CAASTGGLAGNTGELFF	TGCGCCGCGTCTACAGGAGGACTAGCGGGGAACACCGGGGAGCTGTTTTTT	17	-	TRBV5-1	TRBJ2-2	TRBD2
CASSLDRNEQFF	TGTGCCAGCAGCTTAGACCGGAATGAGCAGTTCTTC	12	-	TRBV11-2	TRBJ2-1	-
CASSLDSGFGAFSGNTIYF	TGCGCCAGCAGCTTGGATTCTGGTTTCGGGGCCTTCTCTGGAAACACCATATATTTT	19	-	TRBV5-1	TRBJ1-3	-
CAVGRGGSFRPLNTEAFF	TGCGCCGTGGGGAGGGGGGGATCATTCAGGCCGCTGAACACTGAAGCTTTCTTT	18	-	TRBV10-1	TRBJ1-1	-
CASGTSGGVADTQYF	TGTGCCAGCGGGACTAGCGGGGGGGTTGCAGATACGCAGTATTTT	15	few	TRBV2	TRBJ2-3	TRBD2
CASRIAGSTDTQYF	TGTGCCAGCCGAATAGCGGGGAGCACAGATACGCAGTATTTT	14	once	TRBV6-5	TRBJ2-3	TRBD2
CATSEQRGTEAFF	TGTGCCACCAGCGAACAACGGGGGACTGAAGCTTTCTTT	13	few	TRBV15	TRBJ1-1	-
CAWSRGGEGQPQHF	TGTGCCTGGAGCCGGGGCGGGGAAGGGCAGCCCCAGCATTTT	14	once	TRBV30	TRBJ1-5	-
CASSTQTGWVGTEAFF	TGTGCCAGTAGCACCCAGACAGGCTGGGTGGGAACTGAAGCTTTCTTT	16	-	TRBV19	TRBJ1-1	-
CASSIGSTVANEKLFF	TGTGCCAGTAGTATAGGATCGACAGTGGCTAATGAAAAACTGTTTTTT	16	-	TRBV19	TRBJ1-4	-
CASSPTSGNTGELFF	TGTGCCAGCAGCCCGACTAGCGGGAACACCGGGGAGCTGTTTTTT	15	-	TRBV9	TRBJ2-2	TRBD2
CASSERLAGASYNEQFF	TGTGCCAGCAGTGAAAGGCTAGCGGGGGCCTCCTACAATGAGCAGTTCTTC	17	-	TRBV6-1	TRBJ2-1	TRBD2
CASSLVRQEISSLYNEQFF	TGTGCCAGCAGCTTAGTTCGACAGGAGATTTCCTCTTTATACAATGAGCAGTTCTTC	19	-	TRBV7-8	TRBJ2-1	-
CASSHGGQGRYGYTF	TGTGCCAGCAGCCACGGGGGACAGGGACGCTATGGCTACACCTTC	15	-	TRBV6-5	TRBJ1-2	TRBD1
CASSPSTGSNEAFF	TGTGCCAGCAGCCCTTCTACAGGTAGCAATGAAGCTTTCTTT	14	-	TRBV11-2	TRBJ1-1	-